The 20 T cell receptor beta chains in this list originate from one sample, sequenced in a study of T cell responses to AZD1222 COVID-19 vaccine. The table came from immunoSEQ multiplex PCR; TCRdb's copy has only in-frame clones and leaves some out. The sample has roughly 150,000 clones, 80% to 95% seen once. This specimen was peripheral blood, taken on day 0 of AZD1222 vaccination. These receptors were obtained from an adult in good health.

The chain has TRBV27 and TRBJ2-6, with D unresolved. With 2 bases removed from V and 2 bases from J, the gap between germline ends came to 4 bases. Germline V gene lookup returns CDR1 MNHEY and CDR2 SMNVEV (reference sequence). The CDR3 length is 14 residues. In DNA form, the CDR3 reads TGTGCCAGCAGTTTAGAAGCTGGGGCCAACGTCCTGACTTTC. It is translated as CASSLEAGANVLTF.

The chain links TRBV7-9 to TRBJ1-1; the D is unclear. Germline loops: CDR1 SEHNR, CDR2 FQNEAQ (reference sequence). Deletions cut 7 bases from V and 1 base from J, with 13 bases between. The CDR3 runs to 14 residues. The CDR3 DNA reads as TGTGCCAGCATCCCGGGGTCCTCGAACACTGAAGCTTTCTTT. This gives the protein CASIPGSSNTEAFF. Full variable domain (missing parts from reference TRBV7-9 and TRBJ1-1): DTGVSQNPRHKITKRGQNVTFRCDPISEHNRLYWYRQTLGQGPEFLTYFQNEAQLEKSRLLSDRFSAERPKGSFSTLEIQRTEQGDSAMYLCASIPGSSNTEAFFGQGTRLTVV.

This chain links TRBV30 with TRBJ2-2; D unclear. Trimming pared 0 bases from V and 8 bases from J, leaving 13 bases between. The CDR3 sequence is 14 residues long. The germline gives CDR1 GTSNPN, CDR2 SVGIG (reference sequence). The CDR3 nucleotides read TGTGCCTGGAGTGTACCCCTCACGTCAGGGGAGCTGTTTTTT. Amino acid sequence: CAWSVPLTSGELFF.

The CDR3 protein is CASSPGEVYGYTF. The CDR3, as DNA: TGTGCCAGCAGCCCAGGGGAGGTCTATGGCTACACCTTC. The chain couples TRBV6-2 or TRBV6-3 to TRBJ1-2; D possibly corresponds to TRBD1 (6 bases). This CDR3 contains 13 residues. V was trimmed by 6 bases and J by 4 bases, leaving 12 bases between them. Germline V gives CDR1 MNHEY, CDR2 SVGEGT.

The count of this clone is one. This chain joins TRBV4-3 and TRBJ1-4; the D is unclear. Germline V gene data show CDR1 as LGHNA and CDR2 as YSLEER. V lost 1 base, J lost 0 bases, and 9 bases lay in between. The CDR3 consists of 16 residues. Here the CDR3 DNA reads TGCGCCAGCAGCCAAGGGGTCGGCGCAACTAATGAAAAACTGTTTTTT. It yields the protein CASSQGVGATNEKLFF.

The chain links TRBV20-1 to TRBJ2-3, with a possible D match to TRBD2 (5 bases). Germline V lookup: CDR1 DFQATT, CDR2 SNEGSKA (reference sequence). This CDR3 has 11 residues. The CDR3 spells CNSASTDTQYF. Here the CDR3 DNA reads TGCAATAGCGCCAGCACAGATACGCAGTATTTT.

The V call is TRBV19, the J call TRBJ2-7; 8 nucleotides line up with TRBD1. Losses at the gene ends were 5 bases for V and 4 bases for J; bases not matched to a gene: 7. The CDR3 contains 14 residues. Germline V CDR1 and CDR2: LNHDA, SQIVND (reference sequence). CDR3 sequence: CASSAGQGGYEQYF. The DNA of the CDR3 is TGTGCCAGTAGTGCAGGACAGGGTGGATACGAGCAGTACTTC.

The chain employs TRBV5-1 and TRBJ2-5; 10 positions match TRBD2. V trimming: 0 bases; J trimming: 7 bases; junction bases outside the gene matches: 3. The CDR3 has 14 amino acids. The V gene's germline CDR1 is SGHRS and CDR2 YFSETQ. The CDR3 loop is CASSLEGLAATQYF. CDR3 DNA sequence: TGCGCCAGCAGCTTGGAAGGACTAGCGGCGACCCAGTACTTC.

The V and J genes are TRBV24-1 and TRBJ2-1; unclear D gene. Trimming removed 2 bases at V and 9 bases at J, with 10 bases between. Germline-derived CDR1 and CDR2 are KGHDR and SFDVKD. The CDR3 length is 13 residues. For the CDR3, the DNA is TGTGCCACCAGTGATTCTAGTGGTGGTGAGCAGTTCTTC. Its translation: CATSDSSGGEQFF.

This chain links TRBV6-5 with TRBJ1-1, with D possibly TRBD1 on 5 matching bases. V was pared by 10 bases and J by 0 bases, with 18 bases between. The V gene's germline CDR1 is MNHEY and CDR2 SVGAGI. The CDR3 runs to 15 residues. The CDR3 here is CATRQSIPMNTEAFF. As DNA, the CDR3 is TGTGCCACCAGACAGTCCATTCCCATGAACACTGAAGCTTTCTTT.

This chain uses TRBV19 with TRBJ2-5; 10 bases fit TRBD2. Germline CDR1 is LNHDA and CDR2 is SQIVND (reference sequence). This CDR3 spans 16 amino acids. Trimming cost V 4 bases and J 4 bases; bases outside gene matches: 9. The CDR3 loop is CASSNRRAGGPETQYF. DNA of the CDR3: TGTGCCAGTAGTAACCGGAGAGCGGGAGGGCCAGAGACCCAGTACTTC.

The count of this clone is one. The chain couples TRBV5-1 to TRBJ1-3, with a tentative D call TRBD1 (6 bases). CDR1 and CDR2 (germline): SGHRS, YFSETQ. Trimming removed 5 bases from V and 1 base from J, with 7 bases in between. The CDR3 is 13 amino acids. In DNA form, the CDR3 reads TGCGCCAGCAGTAGGGGGTCTGGAAACACCATATATTTT. This encodes CASSRGSGNTIYF. The complete variable domain, with remaining parts taken from reference TRBV5-1 and TRBJ1-3, reads KAGVTQTPRYLIKTRGQQVTLSCSPISGHRSVSWYQQTPGQGLQFLFEYFSETQRNKGNFPGRFSGRQFSNSRSEMNVSTLELGDSALYLCASSRGSGNTIYFGEGSWLTVV.

The V call is TRBV28, the J call TRBJ1-3, with unresolved D. Germline loops: CDR1 MDHEN, CDR2 SYDVKM. The CDR3 has 11 amino acids. V lost 6 bases and J 10 bases, leaving 10 bases between the germline ends. This CDR3 reads CASSLIGTIYF. In DNA, the CDR3 is TGTGCCAGCAGCTTAATCGGTACCATATATTTT. The whole variable domain, filled in from reference TRBV28 and TRBJ1-3, reads DVKVTQSSRYLVKRTGEKVFLECVQDMDHENMFWYRQDPGLGLRLIYFSYDVKMKEKGDIPEGYSVSREKKERFSLILESASTNQTSMYLCASSLIGTIYFGEGSWLTVV.

J is TRBJ2-7 and V is TRBV29-1; TRBD2 might be the D (5 bases). Germline V gene lookup returns CDR1 SQVTM and CDR2 ANQGSEA. V gave up 7 bases and J gave up 4 bases, with 23 bases separating them. CDR3 length: 15 amino acids. CDR3 nucleotides: TGCAGCGCCTCGACCCCAAACTCCCGAGGGTACGAGCAGTACTTC. Translated, it gives CSASTPNSRGYEQYF.

The rearrangement links TRBV5-6 to TRBJ2-7, with 7 bases fitting TRBD2. Germline V gives CDR1 SGHDT, CDR2 YYEEEE. This CDR3 spans 14 amino acids. With 4 bases clipped from V and 5 bases from J, the junction kept 9 bases outside the gene matches. CDR3 nucleotide sequence: TGTGCCAGCAGCCCCCCCGGCGGGAGCGACGAGCAGTACTTC. This sequence encodes CASSPPGGSDEQYF.

The chain recombines TRBV5-1 with TRBJ1-3; D not certain. The germline CDR1 and CDR2 sequences are SGHRS and YFSETQ. Deletions cut 2 bases from V and 5 bases from J, with 11 bases between. This CDR3 has 14 residues. The CDR3 sequence: CASSFQDGRNTIYF. CDR3 in DNA: TGCGCCAGCAGCTTCCAAGACGGACGAAACACCATATATTTT.

The chain combines TRBV7-8 with TRBJ1-1; D remains ambiguous. V dropped 6 bases and J dropped 1 base, with 9 bases sitting between them. The CDR3 loop spans 13 amino acids. The V gene's germline CDR1 is SGHVS and CDR2 FQNEAQ. The CDR3 protein is CASSSDRNTEAFF. In nucleotides, the CDR3 is TGTGCCAGCAGTTCCGACCGGAACACTGAAGCTTTCTTT.

The J gene is TRBJ1-2, the V gene TRBV6-6, with D unclear. Trimming removed 9 bases at V and 0 bases at J, with 8 bases between. Germline V gene sequence: CDR1 MNHNY, CDR2 SVGAGI (reference sequence). The CDR3 spans 12 residues. The CDR3 DNA reads as TGTGCCAGTCGGACCCCTAACTATGGCTACACCTTC. Translating gives CASRTPNYGYTF.

The chain links TRBV6-6 to TRBJ2-7; 7 nucleotides align to TRBD1. Germline lookup yields CDR1 MNHNY and CDR2 SVGAGI (reference sequence). V lost 2 bases and J lost 1; bases outside the gene matches: 5. The CDR3 sequence is 15 residues long. The DNA of the CDR3 is TGTGCCAGCAGTTACCAGGGACAGAAGTCCTACGAGCAGTACTTC. Protein sequence: CASSYQGQKSYEQYF.

The chain joins TRBV4-2 to TRBJ1-2; no firm D call. Germline assignment: CDR1 LGHNA and CDR2 YNFKEQ. V was trimmed by 3 bases and J by 7 bases, leaving 9 bases between them. The CDR3 is 12 residues long. Written as DNA, the CDR3 is TGTGCCAGCAGCCACCCCTATTTTGGCTACACCTTC. Amino acid sequence: CASSHPYFGYTF.